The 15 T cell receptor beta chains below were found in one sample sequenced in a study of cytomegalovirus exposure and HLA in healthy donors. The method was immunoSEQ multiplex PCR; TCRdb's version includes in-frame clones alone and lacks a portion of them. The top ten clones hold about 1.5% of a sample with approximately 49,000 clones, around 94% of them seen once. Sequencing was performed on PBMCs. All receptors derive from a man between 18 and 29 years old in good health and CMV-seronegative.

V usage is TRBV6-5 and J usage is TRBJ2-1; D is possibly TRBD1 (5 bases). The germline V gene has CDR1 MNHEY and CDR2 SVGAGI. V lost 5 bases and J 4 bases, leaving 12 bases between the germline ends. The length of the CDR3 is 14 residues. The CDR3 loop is CASSTPGKYNEQFF. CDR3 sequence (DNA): TGTGCCAGCAGTACGCCAGGGAAATACAATGAGCAGTTCTTC.

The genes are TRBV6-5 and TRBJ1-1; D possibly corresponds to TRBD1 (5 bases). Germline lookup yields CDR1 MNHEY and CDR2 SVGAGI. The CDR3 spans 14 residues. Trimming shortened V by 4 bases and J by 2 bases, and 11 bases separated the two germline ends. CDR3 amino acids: CASSFSGPNTEAFF. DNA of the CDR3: TGTGCCAGCAGTTTCTCGGGGCCTAACACTGAAGCTTTCTTT.

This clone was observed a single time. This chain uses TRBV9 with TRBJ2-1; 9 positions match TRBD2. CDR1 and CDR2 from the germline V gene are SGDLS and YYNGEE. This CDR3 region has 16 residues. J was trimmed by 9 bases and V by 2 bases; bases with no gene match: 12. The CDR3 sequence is CASSVAIAGVESEQFF. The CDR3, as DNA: TGTGCCAGCAGCGTTGCGATAGCGGGAGTGGAGAGTGAGCAGTTCTTC.

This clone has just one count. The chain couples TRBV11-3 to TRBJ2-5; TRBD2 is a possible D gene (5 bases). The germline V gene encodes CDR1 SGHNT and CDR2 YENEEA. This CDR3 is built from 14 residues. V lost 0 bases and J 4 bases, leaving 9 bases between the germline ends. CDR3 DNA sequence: TGTGCCAGCAGCTTAGATCTAGCAGGAGAGACCCAGTACTTC. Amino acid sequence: CASSLDLAGETQYF.

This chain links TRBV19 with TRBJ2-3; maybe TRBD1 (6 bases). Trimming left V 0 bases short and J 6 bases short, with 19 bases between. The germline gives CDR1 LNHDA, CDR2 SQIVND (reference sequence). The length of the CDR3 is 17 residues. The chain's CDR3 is CASSIEPSGGQIDTQYF. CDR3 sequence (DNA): TGTGCCAGTAGTATAGAACCAAGTGGAGGACAGATTGATACGCAGTATTTT.

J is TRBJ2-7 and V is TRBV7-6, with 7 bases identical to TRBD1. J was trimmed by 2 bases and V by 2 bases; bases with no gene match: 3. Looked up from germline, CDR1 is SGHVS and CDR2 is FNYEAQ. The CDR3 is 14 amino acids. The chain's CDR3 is CASSLQDRAYEQYF. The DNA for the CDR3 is TGTGCCAGCAGCTTACAAGACAGGGCCTACGAGCAGTACTTC.

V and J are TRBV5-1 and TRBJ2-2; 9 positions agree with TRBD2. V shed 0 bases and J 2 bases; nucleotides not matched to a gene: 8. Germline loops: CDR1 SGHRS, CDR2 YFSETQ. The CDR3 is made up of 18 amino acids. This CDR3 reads CASSLAVSGSANTGELFF. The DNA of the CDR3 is TGCGCCAGCAGCTTGGCGGTTAGCGGGAGCGCCAACACCGGGGAGCTGTTTTTT.

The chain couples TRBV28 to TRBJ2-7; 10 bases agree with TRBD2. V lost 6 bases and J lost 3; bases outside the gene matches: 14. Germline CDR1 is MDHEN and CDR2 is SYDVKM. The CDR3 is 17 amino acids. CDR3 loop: CASRQTSGLFGGYEQYF. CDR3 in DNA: TGTGCCAGCAGGCAGACTAGCGGGCTGTTCGGAGGCTACGAGCAGTACTTC.

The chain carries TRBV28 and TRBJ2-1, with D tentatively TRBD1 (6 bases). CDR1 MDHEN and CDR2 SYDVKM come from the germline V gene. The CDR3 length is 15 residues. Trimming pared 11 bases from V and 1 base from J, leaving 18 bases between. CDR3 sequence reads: CAHSGDIRSYNEQFF. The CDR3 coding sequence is TGTGCCCATTCCGGGGACATTCGATCCTACAATGAGCAGTTCTTC.

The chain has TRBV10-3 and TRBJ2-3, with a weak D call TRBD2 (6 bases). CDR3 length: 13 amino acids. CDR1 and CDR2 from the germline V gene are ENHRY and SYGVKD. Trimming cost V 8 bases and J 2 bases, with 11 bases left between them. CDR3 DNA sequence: TGTGCCATCCAACGGGAGTACACAGATACGCAGTATTTT. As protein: CAIQREYTDTQYF.

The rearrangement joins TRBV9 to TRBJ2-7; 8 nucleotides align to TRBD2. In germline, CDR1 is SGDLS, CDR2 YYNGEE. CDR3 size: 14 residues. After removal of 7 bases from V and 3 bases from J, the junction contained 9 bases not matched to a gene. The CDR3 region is CASSGDSGNYEQYF. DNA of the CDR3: TGTGCCAGCTCCGGGGATAGCGGGAACTACGAGCAGTACTTC.

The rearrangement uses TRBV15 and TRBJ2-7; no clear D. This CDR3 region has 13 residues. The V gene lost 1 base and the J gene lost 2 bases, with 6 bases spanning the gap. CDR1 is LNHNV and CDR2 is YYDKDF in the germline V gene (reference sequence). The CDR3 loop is CATSRARAYEQYF. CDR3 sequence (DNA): TGTGCCACCAGCAGAGCTCGAGCCTACGAGCAGTACTTC. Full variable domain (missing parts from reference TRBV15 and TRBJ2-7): DAMVIQNPRYQVTQFGKPVTLSCSQTLNHNVMYWYQQKSSQAPKLLFHYYDKDFNNEADTPDNFQSRRPNTSFCFLDIRSPGLGDTAMYLCATSRARAYEQYFGPGTRLTVT.

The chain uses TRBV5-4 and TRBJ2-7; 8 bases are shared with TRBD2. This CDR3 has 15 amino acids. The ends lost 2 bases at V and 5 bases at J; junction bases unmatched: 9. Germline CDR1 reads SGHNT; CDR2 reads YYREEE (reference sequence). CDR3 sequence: CASSLASGSIHEQYF. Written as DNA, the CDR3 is TGTGCCAGCAGCTTAGCGAGCGGGAGTATCCACGAGCAGTACTTC.

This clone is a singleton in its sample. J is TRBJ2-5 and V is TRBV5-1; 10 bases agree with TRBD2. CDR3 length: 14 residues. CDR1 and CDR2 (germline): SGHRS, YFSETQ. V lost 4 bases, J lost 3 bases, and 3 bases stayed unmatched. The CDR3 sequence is CASSPSGREETQYF. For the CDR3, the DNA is TGCGCCAGCAGCCCAAGCGGGAGGGAAGAGACCCAGTACTTC.

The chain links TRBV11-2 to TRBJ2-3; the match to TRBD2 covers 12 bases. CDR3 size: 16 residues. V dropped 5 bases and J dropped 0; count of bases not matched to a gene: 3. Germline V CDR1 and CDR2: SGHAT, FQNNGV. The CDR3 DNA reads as TGTGCCAGCAGCCAGACTAGCGGGGGTAGCACAGATACGCAGTATTTT. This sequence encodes CASSQTSGGSTDTQYF. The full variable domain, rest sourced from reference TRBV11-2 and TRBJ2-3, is EAGVAQSPRYKIIEKRQSVAFWCNPISGHATLYWYQQILGQGPKLLIQFQNNGVVDDSQLPKDRFSAERLKGVDSTLKIQPAKLEDSAVYLCASSQTSGGSTDTQYFGPGTRLTVL.